Shown below are 22 T cell receptor beta chains from a single sample sequenced in a study of response to subunit inactivated influenza vaccine. TCRdb passed the RT-PCR reads through MiXCR, listing each CDR3 protein once. The repertoire holds a few hundred thousand distinct CDR3 sequences, with roughly 12% as singletons. The same data also contributed to another study, on T cells expressing NK-cell markers. That source adds: Production of TCR beta cDNA relied on 5'RACE template switching with UMIs.

Sequences were derived from PBMCs from blood, sampled on the day of vaccination. Receptors originate from a middle-aged man who received an inactivated influenza vaccine.

This chain links TRBV7-2 with TRBJ2-7; TRBD2 matches at 8 bases. The V gene's germline CDR1 is SGHTA and CDR2 FQGNSA. CDR3 length: 16 amino acids. J lost 3 bases, V lost 0 bases, and 7 bases had no gene match. The CDR3 loop reads CASSLAHGGDLYEQYF. The CDR3 bases are TGTGCCAGCAGCTTAGCGCACGGGGGGGATCTCTACGAGCAGTACTTC.

The chain carries TRBV28 and TRBJ2-7, with D possibly TRBD2 on 5 matching bases. Trimming took 8 bases from V and 3 from J, leaving 17 bases between them. CDR3 size: 14 residues. Per the germline V gene, CDR1 is MDHEN and CDR2 is SYDVKM. The CDR3 protein is CASEGIPSSYEQYF. CDR3 nucleotides: TGTGCCAGCGAAGGGATCCCTAGCAGCTACGAGCAGTACTTC.

The chain joins TRBV5-6 to TRBJ1-6; the match to TRBD1 covers 7 bases. The trim removed 4 bases at V and 3 bases at J, leaving 4 bases unmatched. This CDR3 is built from 15 residues. Germline loops: CDR1 SGHDT, CDR2 YYEEEE. The CDR3 sequence: CASSVTGIYNSPLHF. DNA of the CDR3: TGTGCCAGCAGCGTGACAGGGATCTATAATTCACCCCTCCACTTT.

V and J are TRBV3-1 and TRBJ2-5; D call uncertain. V lost 4 bases and J 2 bases, leaving 14 bases between the germline ends. The CDR3 has 15 amino acids. Germline-derived CDR1 and CDR2 are LGHDT and YNNKEL (reference sequence). Here the CDR3 reads CASSPQVGRQETQYF. The CDR3, as DNA: TGTGCCAGCAGCCCCCAAGTAGGGCGGCAAGAGACCCAGTACTTC.

The chain employs TRBV29-1 and TRBJ2-1; D might be TRBD1 or TRBD2, each matching 5 bases. V lost 5 bases, J lost 3 bases, and 20 bases lay in between. Germline lookup yields CDR1 SQVTM and CDR2 ANQGSEA. The CDR3 runs 16 residues. The CDR3 is CSVFARDAGFYNEQFF. The CDR3 DNA is TGCAGCGTTTTCGCCCGGGACGCCGGATTCTACAATGAGCAGTTCTTC.

This chain joins TRBV9 and TRBJ2-4; no clear D gene. Trimming took 0 bases from V and 8 from J, leaving 6 bases between them. This CDR3 region has 12 residues. Germline CDR1 and CDR2: SGDLS and YYNGEE. CDR3 in amino acids: CASSVEDDIQYF. The CDR3 nucleotides read TGTGCCAGCAGCGTAGAGGATGACATTCAGTACTTC.

This chain connects TRBV19 to TRBJ1-5; possible D gene TRBD1, 5 bases. V shed 7 bases and J shed 0 bases, with 13 bases lying between them. CDR3 length: 15 residues. The germline V gene encodes CDR1 LNHDA and CDR2 SQIVND (reference sequence). DNA of the CDR3: TGTGCCAGTACCCAAGACGGGACTAGCAATCAGCCCCAGCATTTT. Translation: CASTQDGTSNQPQHF. Drawing the rest from reference TRBV19 and TRBJ1-5, the complete variable domain is DGGITQSPKYLFRKEGQNVTLSCEQNLNHDAMYWYRQDPGQGLRLIYYSQIVNDFQKGDIAEGYSVSREKKESFPLTVTSAQKNPTAFYLCASTQDGTSNQPQHFGDGTRLSIL.

This clonotype turned up a few times. CDR3 nucleotide sequence: TGTGCCAGCAGCTCCGAGACAGGGGCCGCCGAGCAGTACTTC. Residues: CASSSETGAAEQYF. This chain joins TRBV7-8 and TRBJ2-7; 8 positions match TRBD1. Germline CDR1 and CDR2: SGHVS and FQNEAQ. Losses at the gene ends were 4 bases for V and 6 bases for J; bases not matched to a gene: 8. The length of the CDR3 is 14 residues.

This rearrangement joins TRBV6-2 or TRBV6-3 to TRBJ1-1; a possible D gene is TRBD1 (5 bases). V was clipped by 7 bases and J by 2 bases, with 11 bases between them. The CDR3 spans 13 residues. CDR1 MNHEY and CDR2 SVGEGT come from the germline V gene. The CDR3 DNA reads as TGTGCCAGCACCTACGGACACAACACTGAAGCTTTCTTT. Translation gives CASTYGHNTEAFF.

The chain combines TRBV20-1 with TRBJ2-3; 7 bases fit TRBD2. The trim removed 4 bases at V and 6 bases at J, leaving 16 bases unmatched. Germline loops: CDR1 DFQATT, CDR2 SNEGSKA (reference sequence). The CDR3 covers 16 residues. The CDR3 DNA reads TGCAGTGCTACTGTTTCACTAGCGACCTCGGCGGATACGCAGTATTTT. It is translated as CSATVSLATSADTQYF.

This clonotype occurred a few times. This sequence joins TRBV4-3 and TRBJ2-3; tentative D call: TRBD2 (5 bases). The V end lost 0 bases, the J end lost 0 bases, and 13 bases lay between the germline ends. CDR3 length: 17 residues. The germline gives CDR1 LGHNA, CDR2 YSLEER. Written as DNA, the CDR3 is TGCGCCAGCAGCCAAGATCTAGCCCTGTATAGCACAGATACGCAGTATTTT. Translating it yields CASSQDLALYSTDTQYF.

The V and J genes are TRBV9 and TRBJ1-2, with a possible D match to TRBD1 (5 bases). There are 13 residues in the CDR3. Per the germline V gene, CDR1 is SGDLS and CDR2 is YYNGEE. V lost 0 bases, J lost 9 bases, and 12 bases lay in between. CDR3 DNA: TGTGCCAGCAGCGTAGGTCAAGGGGAAAGCTACACCTTC. This gives the protein CASSVGQGESYTF.

This clonotype was observed a handful of times. This rearrangement joins TRBV2 to TRBJ2-5, with 9 bases lining up with TRBD1. CDR1 is SNHLY and CDR2 is FYNNEI in the germline V gene. The CDR3 totals 14 residues. Trimming cost V 6 bases and J 5 bases; bases outside gene matches: 7. CDR3 protein: CASSPGQGYETQYF. The CDR3 region has the DNA TGTGCCAGCAGCCCAGGACAGGGGTACGAGACCCAGTACTTC.

This clonotype showed up just a few times. CDR3 loop: CSASDTSRSYEQYF. The CDR3 bases are TGCAGTGCTAGCGACACTAGCCGGTCCTACGAGCAGTACTTC. The V call is TRBV20-1, the J call TRBJ2-7, with a possible D match to TRBD2 (6 bases). The length of the CDR3 is 14 residues. CDR1 and CDR2 (germline): DFQATT, SNEGSKA (reference sequence). V lost 3 bases and J lost 1, with 13 bases in between.

This clonotype was counted many times. The chain uses TRBV12-3 or TRBV12-4 and TRBJ2-1, with D unresolved. Trimming stripped 3 bases from V and 5 bases from J, with 14 bases between. The CDR3 is 15 amino acids. The CDR3 spells CASSLTPGGNNEQFF. In nucleotides, the CDR3 is TGTGCCAGCAGTTTGACCCCGGGCGGAAACAATGAGCAGTTCTTC.

This clonotype was seen many times. The V call is TRBV18, the J call TRBJ2-7, with unresolved D. The CDR3 covers 14 residues. The V and J ends lost 3 bases and 0 bases respectively, with 9 bases between them. Looked up from germline, CDR1 is KGHSH and CDR2 is LQKENI. CDR3 region: CASSPREFSYEQYF. In nucleotides, the CDR3 is TGTGCCAGCTCACCCCGCGAATTCTCCTACGAGCAGTACTTC. Full variable domain (remainder filled in from reference TRBV18 and TRBJ2-7): NAGVMQNPRHLVRRRGQEARLRCSPMKGHSHVYWYRQLPEEGLKFMVYLQKENIIDESGMPKERFSAEFPKEGPSILRIQQVVRGDSAAYFCASSPREFSYEQYFGPGTRLTVT.

This clonotype was seen repeatedly, ten times or more. The V and J genes are TRBV5-6 and TRBJ1-1, with D hard to call. This CDR3 spans 14 amino acids. In germline, CDR1 is SGHDT, CDR2 YYEEEE. The V end was cut by 4 bases, the J end by 2 bases, with 12 bases between. In DNA form, the CDR3 reads TGTGCCAGCAGCCACAACGTCGAAAACACTGAAGCTTTCTTT. It codes for CASSHNVENTEAFF.

This clonotype showed up just a few times. V and J are TRBV20-1 and TRBJ1-6; the D is unclear. Germline V gene sequence: CDR1 DFQATT, CDR2 SNEGSKA (reference sequence). The CDR3 is 14 amino acids. V was trimmed by 0 bases and J by 8 bases, leaving 11 bases between them. The CDR3: CSARDEGKYSPLHF. The CDR3 DNA reads TGCAGTGCTAGAGATGAAGGGAAATATTCACCCCTCCACTTT.

This clonotype was detected a few times. This chain links TRBV24-1 with TRBJ1-5, with TRBD1 identical over 9 bases. The germline V gene has CDR1 KGHDR and CDR2 SFDVKD. Trimming cost V 6 bases and J 3 bases; bases outside gene matches: 5. This CDR3 is 15 amino acids long. CDR3 coding DNA: TGTGCCACCAGTCCCGGGACAGGGAACAATCAGCCCCAGCATTTT. This codes for CATSPGTGNNQPQHF.

This clonotype was picked up many times. The V gene is TRBV29-1, the J gene TRBJ2-5; 10 bases line up with TRBD1. With V trimmed by 6 bases and J by 4 bases, 5 bases remained unmatched. From germline, CDR1 is SQVTM and CDR2 ANQGSEA. CDR3 length equals 13 residues. For the CDR3, the DNA is TGCAGCGTCGGGACAGGGGTGGGAGAGACCCAGTACTTC. Amino acids: CSVGTGVGETQYF. Filled out from reference TRBV29-1 and TRBJ2-5, the complete variable domain reads SAVISQKPSRDICQRGTSLTIQCQVDSQVTMMFWYRQQPGQSLTLIATANQGSEATYESGFVIDKFPISRPNLTFSTLTVSNMSPEDSSIYLCSVGTGVGETQYFGPGTRLLVL.

There are a few counts of this clonotype. The chain combines TRBV5-1 with TRBJ2-3, with TRBD1 as a possible D gene (5 bases). The CDR3 sequence is 16 residues long. CDR1 SGHRS and CDR2 YFSETQ come from the germline V gene. Trimming removed 5 bases at V and 0 bases at J, with 16 bases between. The CDR3 sequence is CASRQATQGSTDTQYF. CDR3 sequence (DNA): TGCGCCAGCAGACAAGCGACCCAGGGAAGCACAGATACGCAGTATTTT.

The chain employs TRBV12-3 or TRBV12-4 and TRBJ2-1; D uncertain. Trimming left V 2 bases short and J 9 bases short, with 14 bases between. CDR3 length equals 14 residues. The CDR3 spells CASSLFPPPGEQFF. The CDR3 coding sequence is TGTGCCAGCAGTTTATTTCCCCCCCCGGGTGAGCAGTTCTTC.